This T cell receptor (beta chain) was captured in a study of blood T cell repertoires in COVID-19. Overall study context: COVID-19 samples collected from the United States, Italy and Spain covered acute and convalescent phases. The analysed material was cDNA or gDNA that came from T cells, B-cell-depleted T cells, or PBMCs.

Method: immunoSEQ multiplex PCR; TCRdb's copy keeps in-frame clones and lacks some. The repertoire consists of a few hundred thousand clones, with over 80% occurring once and the leading ten covering over 2.5%. In its sample, this clone was seen once. Clinical histories supplied by participants themselves formed the basis of cohort assignment. Participants in the exposed group had met a COVID-19 case in the 2 weeks before joining the study. This CDR3 has 15 amino acids. The ends were cut back, 0 bases at V and 0 bases at J, with 8 bases in the middle. Germline-derived CDR1 and CDR2 are SGHNT and YENEEA.

Sequencing was performed on PBMCs or T cells enriched from blood (not recorded which). The V gene is TRBV11-3, the J gene TRBJ1-1; D is undetermined. The TCR comes from a woman between 40 and 55 years old who had been exposed to COVID-19. CDR3 loop: CASSLELVVNTEAFF. CDR3 DNA sequence: TGTGCCAGCAGCTTAGAGTTGGTAGTGAACACTGAAGCTTTCTTT.